The clone carrying this T cell receptor beta chain showed up just a few times. Its antigen is still unknown. Germline CDR1 is SGDLS and CDR2 is YYNGEE. Between the trimmed V and J ends, which lost 4 bases and 0 bases, there was a span of 5 bases. The CDR3 contains 14 residues. This entry comes from a study of identical twins. TCRdb processed the 5' RACE reads anew with MiXCR; each CDR3 protein has one entry. The table shows 450,000 or so distinct CDR3 sequences, with roughly 26% occurring only once. The study, taken as a whole, reports: Abundant cord blood beta clonotypes carried fewer insertions; memory repertoires showed none.

These sequences were also reported in another study, on T cells expressing NK-cell markers. That source reports: In several experiments, sorting was restricted to alpha-beta TCR T cells by an anti-gamma-delta TCR antibody. Dominant NKG2C+ clonotypes in a handful of donors made up roughly 1.0-7.0% of CD8+ T cells. Specificity for HCMV among expanded NKG2C+ T cell clones was not established.

This sequence was found in a woman under 30 in good health. Material for sequencing was CD4+ T cells sorted from blood. The chain employs TRBV9 and TRBJ2-6; no definite D call. The CDR3 DNA follows: TGTGCCAGCAGCATATACTCTGGGGCCAACGTCCTGACTTTC. As protein: CASSIYSGANVLTF.